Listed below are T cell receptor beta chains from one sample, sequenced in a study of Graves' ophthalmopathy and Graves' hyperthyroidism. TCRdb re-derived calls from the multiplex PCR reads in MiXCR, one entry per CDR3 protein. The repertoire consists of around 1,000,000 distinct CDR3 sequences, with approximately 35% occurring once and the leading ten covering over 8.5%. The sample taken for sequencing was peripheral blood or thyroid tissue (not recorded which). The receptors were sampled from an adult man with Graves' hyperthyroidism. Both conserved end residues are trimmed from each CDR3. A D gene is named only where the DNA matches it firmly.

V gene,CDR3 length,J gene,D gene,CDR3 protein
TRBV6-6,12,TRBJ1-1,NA,ASSYSRGDTEAF
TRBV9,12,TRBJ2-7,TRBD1,ASSRTGQAYEQY
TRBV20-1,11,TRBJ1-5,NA,SGSTTGNQPQH
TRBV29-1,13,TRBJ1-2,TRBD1,SVHADRGRRIGYT
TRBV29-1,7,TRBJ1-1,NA,STREKAF
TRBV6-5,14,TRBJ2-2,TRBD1,ASSLGTGGNTGELF
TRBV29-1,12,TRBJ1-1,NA,SATGHAGNTEAF
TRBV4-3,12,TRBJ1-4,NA,ASSQVGGGEKLF
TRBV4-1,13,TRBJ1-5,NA,ASSHRVLSIQPQH
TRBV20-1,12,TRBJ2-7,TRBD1,SAEPGQGLDEQY
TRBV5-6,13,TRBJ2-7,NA,ASSHDLGGSYEQY
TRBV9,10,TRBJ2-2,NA,ASSVAPGELF
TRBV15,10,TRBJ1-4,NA,ATSGQNEKLF
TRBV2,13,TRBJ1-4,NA,ASSLQGMTNEKLF
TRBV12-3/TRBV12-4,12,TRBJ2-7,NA,ASSLNTGNYEQY
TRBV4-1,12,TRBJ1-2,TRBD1,ASSQDQGDVGYT
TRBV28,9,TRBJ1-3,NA,ASQLGNTIY
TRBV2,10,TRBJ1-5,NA,ASGWENQPQH
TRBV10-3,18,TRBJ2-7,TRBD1,AISESSAGLPTGDPYEQY
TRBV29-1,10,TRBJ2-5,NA,SVTGSRETQY
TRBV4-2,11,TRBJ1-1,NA,ASSHDLYTEAF
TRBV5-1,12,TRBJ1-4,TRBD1,ASSSRGRREKLV
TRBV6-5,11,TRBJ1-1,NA,ASSYGGRLEAF
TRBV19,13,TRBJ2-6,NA,ASSIGGFGANVLT
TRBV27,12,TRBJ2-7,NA,ASSFAVGSYEQY
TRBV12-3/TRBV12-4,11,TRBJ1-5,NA,ASSLGGVQPQH
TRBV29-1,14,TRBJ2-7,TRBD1,SVQTGGTTLFYEQY
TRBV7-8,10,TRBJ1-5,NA,ASSLIQGPQH
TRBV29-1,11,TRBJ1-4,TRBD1,SATGVLTEKLF
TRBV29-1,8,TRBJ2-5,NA,VGHQETQY
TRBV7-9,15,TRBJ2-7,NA,ASSQDLTAPRSYEQY
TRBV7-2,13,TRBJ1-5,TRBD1,ASSSRQGHEQPQH
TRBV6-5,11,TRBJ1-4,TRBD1,AISSQVTGALF
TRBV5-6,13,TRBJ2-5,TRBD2,ASTRGGGPGETQY
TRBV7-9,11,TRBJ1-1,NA,ASSNDRSTEAF
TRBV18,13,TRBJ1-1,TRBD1,ASSLGTADRTEAF
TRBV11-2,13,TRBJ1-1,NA,ASSLGKGGMSEAF
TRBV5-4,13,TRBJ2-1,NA,ASSLGSFSYNEQF
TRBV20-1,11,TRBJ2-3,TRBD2,SATYTGGGTQY
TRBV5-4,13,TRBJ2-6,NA,ASTLSATGANVLT
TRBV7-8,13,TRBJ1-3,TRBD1,ASSFRTGSGNTIY
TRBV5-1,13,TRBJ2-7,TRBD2,ASSFGGGSSYEQY
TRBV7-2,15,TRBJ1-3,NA,ASSRKTGSTRGNTIY